Each of the 17 T cell receptor beta chains below was sequenced from the same sample in a study of blood T cells in healthy people across ages. Then a second PCR, running about 6 to 11 cycles, was carried out with a sample-barcoded 5' primer and a J-beta primer mix. TCRdb reprocessed the 5' RACE reads via MiXCR and lists one record per CDR3 protein. Of about 1,000,000 distinct CDR3 sequences in the sample, more than 35% were seen once. Material for sequencing was blood. The receptors originated from a woman aged 60-75 years in good health.

This chain uses TRBV20-1 with TRBJ2-4; D may be TRBD1 or TRBD2 (9 bases each). V lost 5 bases, J lost 5 bases, and 34 bases lay in between. CDR3 length equals 20 residues. Germline V gene sequence: CDR1 DFQATT, CDR2 SNEGSKA (reference sequence). Here the CDR3 DNA reads TGCAGTGCTGTCGGGACAGGGTCGACGGCGGGAGGGGTTTTGGAAAACATTCAGTACTTC. It specifies CSAVGTGSTAGGVLENIQYF.

This clonotype was counted a few times. The J gene is TRBJ1-2, the V gene TRBV20-1; TRBD1 agrees at 7 bases. Germline trimming cut 1 base from V and 4 bases from J; bases unmatched to any gene: 12. CDR1 is DFQATT and CDR2 is SNEGSKA in the germline V gene (reference sequence). The CDR3 is made up of 16 amino acids. The CDR3 DNA follows: TGCAGTGCTAGAGTTTCGGGACAGAGATTGTCCTATGGCTACACCTTC. Residues: CSARVSGQRLSYGYTF.

This chain links TRBV9 with TRBJ2-3; no definite D call. Germline CDR1 is SGDLS and CDR2 is YYNGEE. Trimming removed 0 bases from V and 4 bases from J, with 9 bases in between. This CDR3 is 14 amino acids long. CDR3 sequence: CASSVDPVSDTQYF. For the CDR3, the DNA is TGTGCCAGCAGCGTAGACCCGGTCTCAGATACGCAGTATTTT.

This clonotype showed up just a few times. The V call is TRBV6-1, the J call TRBJ2-7; maybe TRBD2 (5 bases). V dropped 4 bases and J dropped 3 bases, with 28 bases sitting between them. This CDR3 has 19 residues. Germline lookup yields CDR1 MNHNS and CDR2 SASEGT. CDR3 loop: CASSAQNFKRTPGVYEQYF. The CDR3, as DNA: TGTGCCAGCAGTGCCCAAAACTTTAAGCGGACTCCCGGGGTCTACGAGCAGTACTTC.

The chain is built from TRBV6-6 and TRBJ2-4; 8 bases are shared with TRBD2. The J call could be wrong; TRBJ2-5 is a better fit for the DNA end. Germline loops: CDR1 MNHNY, CDR2 SVGAGI (reference sequence). This CDR3 is built from 15 residues. This CDR3 reads CASSYPGGAGETQYF. CDR3 nucleotides: TGTGCCAGCAGTTACCCGGGGGGGGCAGGAGAGACCCAGTACTTC.

This chain links TRBV12-3 or TRBV12-4 with TRBJ2-5; TRBD2 might be the D (6 bases). The CDR3 consists of 13 residues. V gave up 3 bases and J gave up 4 bases, with 9 bases separating them. In DNA, the CDR3 is TGTGCCAGCAGTTTCGCGGGGTTAGAGACCCAGTACTTC. Translating gives CASSFAGLETQYF.

This chain connects TRBV2 to TRBJ2-7; D is undetermined. Germline V gene sequence: CDR1 SNHLY, CDR2 FYNNEI. The length of the CDR3 is 13 residues. The V end lost 1 base, the J end lost 2 bases, and 6 bases lay between the germline ends. In DNA, the CDR3 is TGTGCCAGCAGTGAAGTCGCCACCTACGAGCAGTACTTC. It encodes CASSEVATYEQYF.

This clonotype has just a few counts. The chain couples TRBV20-1 to TRBJ1-5, with TRBD1 matching 8 bases. Trimming removed 0 bases from V and 4 bases from J; junction bases left unmatched: 11. Germline V gene lookup returns CDR1 DFQATT and CDR2 SNEGSKA (reference sequence). The CDR3 totals 17 residues. CDR3 region: CSARDPPGQGLNQPQHF. CDR3 DNA: TGCAGTGCTAGAGACCCCCCCGGACAGGGCTTGAATCAGCCCCAGCATTTT.

The table lists this clonotype with a count of one. The chain uses TRBV7-9 and TRBJ1-4; D uncertain. V gave up 1 base and J gave up 1 base, with 7 bases separating them. This CDR3 comprises 15 residues. CDR1 SEHNR and CDR2 FQNEAQ come from the germline V gene (reference sequence). CDR3 residues: CASSLGSITNEKLFF. CDR3 DNA: TGTGCCAGCAGCTTAGGGTCAATAACTAATGAAAAACTGTTTTTT.

The gene calls are TRBV7-6 and TRBJ2-5; TRBD2 might be the D (6 bases). V was shortened by 5 bases and J by 11 bases, with 18 bases between the two germline ends. The CDR3 loop spans 13 amino acids. Germline CDR1 SGHVS, CDR2 FNYEAQ. The CDR3: CASSLPGEREQYF. As DNA, the CDR3 is TGTGCCAGCAGCCTCCCGGGAGAACGGGAGCAGTACTTC.

A few counts support this clonotype. The CDR3 region is CSIRGGPSEQFF. The CDR3 nucleotides read TGCAGCATAAGGGGGGGTCCCAGTGAGCAGTTCTTC. The chain combines TRBV29-1 with TRBJ2-1; possible D gene TRBD2, 7 bases. The CDR3 sequence is 12 residues long. Trimming pared 8 bases from V and 9 bases from J, leaving 17 bases between. CDR1 is SQVTM and CDR2 is ANQGSEA in the germline V gene.

This rearrangement joins TRBV7-8 to TRBJ2-1; 7 nucleotides line up with TRBD2. This CDR3 contains 14 residues. V was clipped by 5 bases and J by 6 bases; unmatched bases: 7. From germline, CDR1 is SGHVS and CDR2 FQNEAQ. CDR3 residues: CASSGREERNEQFF. CDR3 bases: TGTGCCAGCAGCGGACGGGAGGAGCGCAATGAGCAGTTCTTC.

The chain has TRBV27 and TRBJ2-1, with TRBD2 matching over 8 bases. CDR1 is MNHEY and CDR2 is SMNVEV in the germline V gene (reference sequence). V was clipped by 0 bases and J by 4 bases; unmatched bases: 8. The length of the CDR3 is 17 residues. The CDR3 reads CASSLSPGSGEYNEQFF. The CDR3 coding sequence is TGTGCCAGCAGTTTATCCCCGGGTAGCGGGGAGTACAATGAGCAGTTCTTC.

This clonotype was counted a few times. The J gene is TRBJ2-5, the V gene TRBV10-3; TRBD2 agrees at 14 bases. The CDR3 sequence is 12 residues long. V was clipped by 7 bases and J by 13 bases; unmatched bases: 5. The V gene's germline CDR1 is ENHRY and CDR2 SYGVKD. The CDR3, as DNA: TGTGCCATCAAGGGGACTAGCGGGAGCCCGTACTTC. It is translated as CAIKGTSGSPYF.

CDR3 sequence: CASSPDRVRTEAFF. The CDR3 nucleotides read TGTGCCAGCAGCCCCGACAGGGTTCGGACTGAAGCTTTCTTT. The chain links TRBV11-2 to TRBJ1-1; 7 positions agree with TRBD1. The germline gives CDR1 SGHAT, CDR2 FQNNGV. This CDR3 spans 14 amino acids. The V segment lost 5 bases and the J segment 5 bases; nucleotides outside the gene matches: 8.

V and J are TRBV2 and TRBJ2-2; D is uncertain. This CDR3 contains 13 residues. Germline V gene data show CDR1 as SNHLY and CDR2 as FYNNEI. The ends were cut back, 4 bases at V and 8 bases at J, with 11 bases in the middle. The CDR3 sequence is CASSVPLPGELFF. DNA of the CDR3: TGTGCCAGCAGTGTCCCTCTCCCAGGGGAGCTGTTTTTT.

The chain joins TRBV9 to TRBJ2-7; D gene ambiguous. CDR1 and CDR2 from the germline V gene are SGDLS and YYNGEE. CDR3 length equals 14 residues. Trimming removed 4 bases at V and 0 bases at J, with 11 bases between. The CDR3 sequence: CASSPGPPSYEQYF. DNA for the CDR3: TGTGCCAGCAGCCCCGGGCCTCCCTCCTACGAGCAGTACTTC.